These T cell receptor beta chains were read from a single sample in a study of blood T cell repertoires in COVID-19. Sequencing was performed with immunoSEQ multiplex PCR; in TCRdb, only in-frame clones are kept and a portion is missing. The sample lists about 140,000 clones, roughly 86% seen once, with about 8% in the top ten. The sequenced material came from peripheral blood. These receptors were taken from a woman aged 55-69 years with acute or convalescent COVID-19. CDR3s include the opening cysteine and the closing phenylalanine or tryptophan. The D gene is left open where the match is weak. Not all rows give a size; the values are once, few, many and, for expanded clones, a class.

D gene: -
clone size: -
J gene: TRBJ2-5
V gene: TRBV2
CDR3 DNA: TGTGCCAGTTCACAATTGGCCCCGACCCAGTACTTC
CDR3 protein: CASSQLAPTQYF

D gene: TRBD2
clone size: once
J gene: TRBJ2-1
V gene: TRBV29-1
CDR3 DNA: TGCAGCGTTGCGCAGCGGGGGTCCTACAATGAGCAGTTCTTC
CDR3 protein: CSVAQRGSYNEQFF

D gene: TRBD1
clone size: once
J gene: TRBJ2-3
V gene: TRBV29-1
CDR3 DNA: TGCAGCGTTGACAGGGGGCCGGGCACAGATACGCAGTATTTT
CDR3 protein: CSVDRGPGTDTQYF

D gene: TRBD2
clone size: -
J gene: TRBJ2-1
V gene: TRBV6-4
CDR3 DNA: TGTGCCAGCAGCGAGACTAGCGGGGGGCTGGGGACCAACAATGAGCAGTTCTTC
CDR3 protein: CASSETSGGLGTNNEQFF

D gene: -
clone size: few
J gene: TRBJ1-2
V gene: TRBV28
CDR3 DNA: TGTGCCAGCAACGGGGGGGGCGTCTTTGGCTACACCTTC
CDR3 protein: CASNGGGVFGYTF

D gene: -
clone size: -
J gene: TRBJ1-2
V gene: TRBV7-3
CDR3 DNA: TGTGCCAGCAGCTTAACAGGCGGGACTCTTAACTATGGCTACACCTTC
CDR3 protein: CASSLTGGTLNYGYTF

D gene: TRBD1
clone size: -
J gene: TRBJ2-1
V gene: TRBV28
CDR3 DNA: TGTGCCAGCAGTTTTATCGGACAGGTGGGGAATGAGCAGTTCTTC
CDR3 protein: CASSFIGQVGNEQFF

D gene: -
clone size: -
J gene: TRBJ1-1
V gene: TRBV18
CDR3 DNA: TGTGCCAGCTCACCCTACACGGCGGTGGACACTGAAGCTTTCTTT
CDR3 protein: CASSPYTAVDTEAFF

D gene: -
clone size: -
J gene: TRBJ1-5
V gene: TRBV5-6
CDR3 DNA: TGTGCCAGCAGCTTTCGGGGGGCTTATCAGCCCCAGCATTTT
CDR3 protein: CASSFRGAYQPQHF

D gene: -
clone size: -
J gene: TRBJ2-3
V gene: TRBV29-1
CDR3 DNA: TGCAGCGTTGAATTGGGCCGAATGGCTAGCACAGATACGCAGTATTTT
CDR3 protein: CSVELGRMASTDTQYF

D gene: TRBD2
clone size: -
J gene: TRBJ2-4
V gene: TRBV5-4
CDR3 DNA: TGTGCCAGCAGCTTGGGGCTAGCGGGGACTCGGGAGAACATTCAGTACTTC
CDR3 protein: CASSLGLAGTRENIQYF

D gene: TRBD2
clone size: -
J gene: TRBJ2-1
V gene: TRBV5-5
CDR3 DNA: TGTGCCAGCAGCTTGCTAGTCCAGCGGGGGAATGAGCAGTTCTTC
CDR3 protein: CASSLLVQRGNEQFF

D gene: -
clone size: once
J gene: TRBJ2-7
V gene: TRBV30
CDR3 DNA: TGTGCCTGGAAAACAGAAACAGGGTTCTACGAGCAGTACTTC
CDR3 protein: CAWKTETGFYEQYF

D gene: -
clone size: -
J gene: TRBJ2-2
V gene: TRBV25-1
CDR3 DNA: TGTGCCAGCAGTGAGGGCAGTCTCGCGAACACCGGGGAGCTGTTTTTT
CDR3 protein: CASSEGSLANTGELFF

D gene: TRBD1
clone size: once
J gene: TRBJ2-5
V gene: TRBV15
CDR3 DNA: TGTGCCACCAGCAGCGGGACAGGGGGCCTAGAGACCCAGTACTTC
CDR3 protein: CATSSGTGGLETQYF

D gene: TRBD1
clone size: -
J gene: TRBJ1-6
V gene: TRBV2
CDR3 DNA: TGTGCCTTCCGGGTAGGGGGCACTTCACCCCTCCACTTT
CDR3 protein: CAFRVGGTSPLHF

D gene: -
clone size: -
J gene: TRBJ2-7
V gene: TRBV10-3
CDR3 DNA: TGTGCCATCATTAGACAGAGTTCCTACGAGCAGTACTTC
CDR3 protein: CAIIRQSSYEQYF

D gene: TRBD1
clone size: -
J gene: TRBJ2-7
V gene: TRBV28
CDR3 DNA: TGTGCCAGCAGTGGACAGGGGTTTACCTACGAGCAGTACTTC
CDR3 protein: CASSGQGFTYEQYF